This T cell receptor beta chain derives from a study of cytomegalovirus exposure and HLA in healthy donors (dated by TCRdb to the late 2010s). With regard to the full study: In an earlier analysis of 550 to 750 of the donors, 276 Gb of sequence data and 117 million unique TCR beta sequences from 150 million to 200 million T cells were reported. Roughly 290 gigabases of sequencing data and 75 million to 85 million unique TCR sequences made up an early release that covered under 750 HLA-typed donors. Among the roughly 380 genotyped donors, approximately 76% belonged to the genetic ancestry cluster associated with self-reported Caucasian donors. The study was designed to test whether signatures of past pathogen exposure could be identified by cataloging public T cell receptors. The study profiled the T cell repertoires of 666 subjects by immunosequencing and related them to cytomegalovirus serostatus. Besides the first cohort of around 700 subjects, a separate validation cohort made up of about 120 different subjects was used. To predict cytomegalovirus infection status, the study brought together high-throughput TCR immunosequencing, statistical association of individual TCRs with disease status, and machine learning. To study patterns of TCR occurrence, a later analysis re-analyzed previously published TCR beta repertoires from 500 to 850 donors and added high-resolution HLA genotyping. Rather than using new phenotypic data, the later analysis identified candidate immune exposures from TCR beta sequences and from how often those sequences occurred across donors. To decide whether each TCR beta V gene segment behaved as functional or pseudogenic, an earlier analysis of some 570 of the donors relied on high-throughput TCR beta sequencing. Alongside the repertoire data, information on donor age, sex, ethnicity and CMV serostatus was compiled. Genome-wide SNP genotypes for about three fifths of the roughly 670 donors were used in a later genetic analysis, which treated that subset as a discovery cohort. All discovery cohort repertoires had been generated using a single sequencing platform. HLA typing included class I and class II loci at four-digit resolution. Typing coverage varied by locus: roughly 620-640 donors for A, B, C, DRB1 and DQB1; roughly 510 for DQA1; around 610 for DPA1; around 490 for DPB1. Because of strong linkage in the cohort, five DR-DQ haplotypes were treated as single units for association and clustering. On average, around 240,000 unique TCR beta nucleotide sequences were sequenced per donor among some 430 genotyped donors of the cohort, with roughly 18% of those sequences being non-productive. Results the study describes overall, beyond this receptor: Linkage disequilibrium might explain the correlated functional status among segregating V segments, but an unknown experimental factor could not be excluded. The cohort was sequenced for TCR beta chains only, and without alpha or paired-chain data the features that could be detected were limited. A cluster of highly shared sequence variants was judged likely to be a technical artifact of the sequencing pipeline. In a later analysis, HLA-associated TCR beta chains were found to be more clonally expanded and to have lower generation probabilities than equally common non-associated chains. In a later analysis, some 18,000 TCR beta sequences were associated with specific HLA alleles at a false discovery rate of 0.05. Because HLA typing was unavailable for some donors at each locus, only the typed subset was used in association tests. In both the original and validation cohorts, the classifier was reported to diagnose cytomegalovirus status with high specificity and sensitivity. Most TCR sequences were seen in very few donors, while some public TCRs were found in many individuals. In vitro tests confirmed that a few of the cytomegalovirus-associated TCR beta chains recognize cytomegalovirus antigens. The only immune exposure information available for the cohort was CMV serostatus. The study gave a list of about 160 TCR beta chains associated with cytomegalovirus. In a later analysis, TCR association rates were found to vary across HLA loci, with the most associated TCRs seen for DRB1 alleles and the fewest for HLA-C alleles. Most CMV-associated TCR beta chains appeared to be HLA-restricted in a later analysis, and the HLA associations seemed to be driven largely by CMV exposure. When HLA alleles, especially DR and DQ, strongly co-occurred, TCR associations were difficult to assign to individual alleles. The earlier analysis of some 560 of the donors excluded some 15 rarely observed V segments, including chromosome 9 orphons, because counts were too low. A later genetic analysis reported fewer N-insertions in productive TCRs among donors in an Asian-associated ancestry cluster than the roughly 720-donor mean. It was suggested by the authors that the approach could potentially be generalized to other disease states and immunological phenotypes. Some IMGT-functional V segments, including TRBV6-2 and TRBV6-3, could not be distinguished by the 87-base-pair reads and were therefore excluded. V-gene and J-gene trimming of TCR beta chains was associated with a missense DCLRE1C variant in a later genetic analysis, and the association was replicated in an independent cohort. A further reported finding was that TCR beta sequences accurately predicted the HLA-A and HLA-B alleles for most subjects in the first cohort. According to a later analysis, parvovirus B19, influenza, CMV and Epstein-Barr virus appeared linked to several top co-occurrence clusters. Roughly uniform sequencing depth across donors was assumed in presence/absence analyses, although this assumption may not hold. An earlier analysis of approximately 600 of the donors showed that most TCR beta V segments appeared in productive rearrangements either about 87% or about 30% of the time, which broadly matched IMGT annotations.

The CDR3 goes from the cysteine to the phenylalanine over 17 residues. Only the CDR3 region is kept as DNA, spanning 51 bases read in frame from base 1. Germline trimming: 4 bases from V, 1 base from J; junction bases outside gene matches: 11. For CDR1 and CDR2, the germline V gene lists SGHVS and FQNEAQ. As for this clone: No cognate antigen has been identified for it. No clone much larger than this one lies a single base away; base qualities are absent.

The library was prepared using the immunoSEQ multiplex PCR assay. For the multiplex PCR, a mixture combining 60 forward primers for TCR Vbeta segments and 13 reverse primers for TCR Jbeta segments was used. Amplification of the CDR3 region of rearranged TCR beta genes was performed with a multiplex PCR assay on genomic DNA. The amplified TCR beta libraries were sequenced on the Illumina HiSeq System as 87-base-pair reads. Per the source publication's procedure: Across the 640 or so repertoires, a later analysis counted around 80 million unique TCR beta chains, roughly 11 million of which were shared by at least two donors. A nearest-neighbor algorithm error-corrected the raw reads and collapsed the reads into unique sequences, merging closely related sequences to remove PCR and sequencing errors. To assign V, D and J gene segments, CDR3 sequences were aligned to IMGT reference sequences. Each retained sequence needed at least a six-nucleotide match to both a V gene segment and a J gene segment. Rearrangements were classified as productive when the CDR3 lacked stop codons and remained in frame with V and J, and all other rearrangements were classified as non-productive. CDR3 was defined by IMGT convention, running from the second conserved V-encoded cysteine to the conserved J-encoded phenylalanine. The earlier analysis of 500 to 650 of the donors excluded any sequence lacking an unambiguous match to a single V gene segment. An earlier analysis of a few hundred of the donors called V segments functional above 56.7% productive rearrangements and segregating when the between-donor standard deviation exceeded 5%. A statistical classification framework was built to diagnose cytomegalovirus status from the catalog of TCR beta chain sequences. A later analysis assigned V and J genes by comparing TCR nucleotide sequences with IMGT/GENE-DB human TR gene sequences. The TCRdist pipeline was used in a later analysis to assign CDR3 sequences and most-parsimonious VDJ recombination scenarios. A later analysis defined each TCR beta chain by its CDR3 amino acid sequence plus V-gene family, and excluded reads lacking a unique V-gene family. To address suspected cross-contamination and a sequencing artifact, a later analysis removed 450 to 700 highly shared, low-generation-probability nucleotide sequences. In a later analysis, a clonal expansion index for each public chain was calculated from normalized within-repertoire ranks of inferred template counts. Generation probabilities in a later analysis came from a VDJ recombination model fitted to out-of-frame rearrangements, and those results were checked against IGoR. A later analysis scored TCR-TCR, TCR-HLA and TCR-CMV co-occurrence with hypergeometric tests, applying a repertoire-size bias correction to TCR pairs. In a later analysis, false discovery rates were estimated by permuting HLA or CMV assignments 20 times. In a later analysis, co-occurring TCRs were grouped using DBSCAN, and TCRdist sequence similarity was added for clustering within HLA-allele-positive subsets. For co-occurrence clustering, repertoires with fewer than 30,000 or more than 120,000 public chains were excluded, along with several repertoires with anomalous nucleotide sharing. Entries here come from immuneACCESS through TCRdb and include only in-frame sequences with V and J called. Some clones fail to appear in such tables; in the studies checked, an unresolved V gene covers under half of the shortfall, and the cause of the remainder is unknown. Clone size and the V and J calls come from that table; the DNA yielded D and trimming. The sample includes 150,000 to 200,000 clones, with around 85% observed a single time. The ten largest clones capture about 2% of the sample.

In total, 500 to 700 healthy bone marrow donors made up the cohort. At the time of sampling, all cohort members were nominally healthy, though unrecorded immune exposures were likely present. CMV serostatus was recorded as positive for almost 300 and negative for about 50% of the 666 cohort members, whereas no CMV serostatus was recorded for the donor in question. A peripheral blood sample was provided by each donor, and peripheral blood mononuclear cells were used for TCR beta sequencing. Genomic DNA was extracted from the blood cell samples with the Qiagen DNeasy Blood Extraction Kit. Recombination connected TRBV7-8 to TRBJ1-2, with 8 middle bases fitting TRBD1. The sequenced material came from PBMCs. The TCR originated in a human donor in good health. The bases are TGTGCCAGCAGCTCGGAACCGGGACAGGCGTATAACTATGGCTACACCTTC. This gives the protein CASSSEPGQAYNYGYTF.